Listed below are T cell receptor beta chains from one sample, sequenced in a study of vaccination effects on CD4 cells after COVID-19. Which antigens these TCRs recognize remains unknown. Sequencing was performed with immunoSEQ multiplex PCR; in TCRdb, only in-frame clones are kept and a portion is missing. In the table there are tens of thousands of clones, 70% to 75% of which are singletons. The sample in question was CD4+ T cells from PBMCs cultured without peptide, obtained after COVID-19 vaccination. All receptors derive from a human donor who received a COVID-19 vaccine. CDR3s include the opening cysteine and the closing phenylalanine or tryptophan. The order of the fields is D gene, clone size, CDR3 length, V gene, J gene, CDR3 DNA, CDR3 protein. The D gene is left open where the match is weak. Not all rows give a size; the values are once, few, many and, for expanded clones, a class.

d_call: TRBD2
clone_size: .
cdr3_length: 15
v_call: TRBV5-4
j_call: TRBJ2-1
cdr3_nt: TGTGCCAGCAGCCTGACGGGGGGGGGAAACAATGAGCAGTTCTTC
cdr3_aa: CASSLTGGGNNEQFF

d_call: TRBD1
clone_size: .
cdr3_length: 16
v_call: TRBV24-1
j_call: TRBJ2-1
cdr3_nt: TGTGCCACCAGTGACGGGGGACAGGGGACCTACAATGAGCAGTTCTTC
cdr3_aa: CATSDGGQGTYNEQFF

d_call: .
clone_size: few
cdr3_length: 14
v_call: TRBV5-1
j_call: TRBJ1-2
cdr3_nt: TGCGCCAGCAGCTACACGTCAGGGGTCTATGGCTACACCTTC
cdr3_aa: CASSYTSGVYGYTF

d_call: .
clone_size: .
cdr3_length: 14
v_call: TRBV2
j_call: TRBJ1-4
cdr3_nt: TGTGCCAGCAGTGGAGGGACCAGCAGTGAAAAACTGTTTTTT
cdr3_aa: CASSGGTSSEKLFF

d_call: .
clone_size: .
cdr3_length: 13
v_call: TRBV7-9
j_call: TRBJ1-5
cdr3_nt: TGTGCCAGCAGCTTTGTTGGCGATCAGCCCCAGCATTTT
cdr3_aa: CASSFVGDQPQHF

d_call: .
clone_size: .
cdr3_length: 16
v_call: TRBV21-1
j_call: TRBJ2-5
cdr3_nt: TGTGCCAGCAGCAGAGGAAGGGACCGCGATGTGAAGACCCAGTACTTC
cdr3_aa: CASSRGRDRDVKTQYF

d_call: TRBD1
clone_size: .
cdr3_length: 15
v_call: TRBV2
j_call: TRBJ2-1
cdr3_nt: TGTGCCAGCAGAGCCGGGACAGGGCCGGGCAATGAGCAGTTCTTC
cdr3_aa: CASRAGTGPGNEQFF

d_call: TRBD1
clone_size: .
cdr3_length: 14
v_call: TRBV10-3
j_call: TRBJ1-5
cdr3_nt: TGTGCCATCAGAGAGACAGGGGGGAATCAGCCCCAGCATTTT
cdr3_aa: CAIRETGGNQPQHF

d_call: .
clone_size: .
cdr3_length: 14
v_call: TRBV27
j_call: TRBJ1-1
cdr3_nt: TGTGCCAGCAGTTTACGGAATATGAACACTGAAGCTTTCTTT
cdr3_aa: CASSLRNMNTEAFF

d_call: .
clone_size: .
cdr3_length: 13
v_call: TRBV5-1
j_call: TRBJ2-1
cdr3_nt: TGCGCCAGCAGCTTGGCGACTGAAAATGAGCAGTTCTTC
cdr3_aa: CASSLATENEQFF

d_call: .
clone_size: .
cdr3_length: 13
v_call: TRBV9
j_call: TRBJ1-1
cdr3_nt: TGTGCCAGCAGCGTATCCAGGAACACTGAAGCTTTCTTT
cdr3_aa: CASSVSRNTEAFF

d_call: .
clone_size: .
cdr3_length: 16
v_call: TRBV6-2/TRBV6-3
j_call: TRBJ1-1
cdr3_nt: TGTGCCAGCAGTTATTGGTCCGTCAATCAGAACACTGAAGCTTTCTTT
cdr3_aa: CASSYWSVNQNTEAFF

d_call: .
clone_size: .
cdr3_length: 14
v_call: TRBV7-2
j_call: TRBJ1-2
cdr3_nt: TGTGCCAGCAGCTTAGTAAGGGGGGGCTATGGCTACACCTTC
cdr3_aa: CASSLVRGGYGYTF

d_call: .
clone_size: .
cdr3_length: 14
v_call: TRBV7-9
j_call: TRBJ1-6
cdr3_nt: TGTGCCAGCAGCTTAGCGGGCGGGACTTCACCCCTCCACTTT
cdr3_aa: CASSLAGGTSPLHF

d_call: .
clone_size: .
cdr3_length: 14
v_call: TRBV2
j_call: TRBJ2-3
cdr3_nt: TGTGCCAGCAGTGTTGTACTCCCCACAGATACGCAGTATTTT
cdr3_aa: CASSVVLPTDTQYF

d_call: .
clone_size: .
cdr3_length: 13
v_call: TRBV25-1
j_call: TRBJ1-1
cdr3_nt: TGTGCCAGCACGACCGGGGATCACACTGAAGCTTTCTTT
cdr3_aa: CASTTGDHTEAFF

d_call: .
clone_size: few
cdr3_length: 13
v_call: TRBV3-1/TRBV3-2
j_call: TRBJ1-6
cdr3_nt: TGTGCCAGCAGCCAAGAAGATAATTCACCCCTCCACTTT
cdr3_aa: CASSQEDNSPLHF

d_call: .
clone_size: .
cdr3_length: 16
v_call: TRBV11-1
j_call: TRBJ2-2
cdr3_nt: TGTGCCAGCAGCTTGTTGGGAAGGGTAATGACCGGGGAGCTGTTTTTT
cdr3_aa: CASSLLGRVMTGELFF

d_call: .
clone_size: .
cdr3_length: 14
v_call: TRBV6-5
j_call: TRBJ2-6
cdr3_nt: TGTGCCAGCAGGAGTTACTCTGGGGCCAACGTCCTGACTTTC
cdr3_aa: CASRSYSGANVLTF

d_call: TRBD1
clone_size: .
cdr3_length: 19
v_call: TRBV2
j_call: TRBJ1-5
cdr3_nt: TGTGCCAGCAAAAGCAATACCGGGACAGGGACGAGTAGCAATCAGCCCCAGCATTTT
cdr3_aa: CASKSNTGTGTSSNQPQHF

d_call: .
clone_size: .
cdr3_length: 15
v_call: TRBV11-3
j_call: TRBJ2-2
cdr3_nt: TGTGCCAGCAGCAGTAGAACAGGGCACACCGGGGAGCTGTTTTTT
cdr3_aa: CASSSRTGHTGELFF

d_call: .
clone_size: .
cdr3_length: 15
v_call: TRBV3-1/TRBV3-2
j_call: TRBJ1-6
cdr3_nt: TGTGCCAGCAGCCAAGAAACAGGGCCCTTGGGGTCCCTCCACTTT
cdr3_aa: CASSQETGPLGSLHF

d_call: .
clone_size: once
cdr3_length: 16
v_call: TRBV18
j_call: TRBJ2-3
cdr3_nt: TGTGCCAGCTCACCACCGGAAGTCTCTAGCACAGATACGCAGTATTTT
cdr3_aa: CASSPPEVSSTDTQYF

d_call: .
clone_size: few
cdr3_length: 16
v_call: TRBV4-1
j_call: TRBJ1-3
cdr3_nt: TGCGCCAGCAGCCAAGGGGCAGGGGATATAGGAAACACCATATATTTT
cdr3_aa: CASSQGAGDIGNTIYF

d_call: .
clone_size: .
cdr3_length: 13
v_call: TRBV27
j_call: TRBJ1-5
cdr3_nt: TGTGCCAGCAGCCTAAGGGTGAATCAGCCCCAGCATTTT
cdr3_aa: CASSLRVNQPQHF

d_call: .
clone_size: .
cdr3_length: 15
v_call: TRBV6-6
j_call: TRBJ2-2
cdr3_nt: TGTGCCAGCAGTTACGGGGGGACAAACACCGGGGAGCTGTTTTTT
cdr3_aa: CASSYGGTNTGELFF

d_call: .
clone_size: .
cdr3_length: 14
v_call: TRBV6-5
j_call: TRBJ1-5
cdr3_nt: TGTGCCAGCGTGACGGAGAGCGGCAATCAGCCCCAGCATTTT
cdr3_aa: CASVTESGNQPQHF

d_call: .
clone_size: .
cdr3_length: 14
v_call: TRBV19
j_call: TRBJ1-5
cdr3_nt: TGTGCCAGTAGTATACCCGGAAAAAGGCAGCCCCAGCATTTT
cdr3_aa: CASSIPGKRQPQHF

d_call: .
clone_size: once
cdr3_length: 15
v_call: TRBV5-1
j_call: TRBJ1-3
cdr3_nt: TGCGCCAGCAGCCCTACTCCTTACTCTGGAAACACCATATATTTT
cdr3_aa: CASSPTPYSGNTIYF

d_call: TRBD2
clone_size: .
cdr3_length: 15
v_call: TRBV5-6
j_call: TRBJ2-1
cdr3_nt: TGTGCCAGCAGCTTTAGGACTAGCGGGTTGAATGAGCAGTTCTTC
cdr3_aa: CASSFRTSGLNEQFF

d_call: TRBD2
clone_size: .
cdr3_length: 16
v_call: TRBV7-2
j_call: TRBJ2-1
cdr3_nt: TGTGCCAGCAGCCCCTCCCTAGCGGCCTCCTACAATGAGCAGTTCTTC
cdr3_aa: CASSPSLAASYNEQFF

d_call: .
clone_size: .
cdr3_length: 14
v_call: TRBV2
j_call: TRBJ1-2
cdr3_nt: TGTGCCAGCAGCCTCATCAAGGACAAGTCTGGCTACACCTTC
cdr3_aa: CASSLIKDKSGYTF

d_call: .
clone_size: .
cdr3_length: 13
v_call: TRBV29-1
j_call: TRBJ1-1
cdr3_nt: TGCAGCTCTGGAGAGGGTGGTTACACTGAAGCTTTCTTT
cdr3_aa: CSSGEGGYTEAFF

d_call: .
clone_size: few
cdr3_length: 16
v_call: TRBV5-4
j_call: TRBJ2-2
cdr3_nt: TGTGCCAGCAGCTCCGCCGGGACCGGGAACACCGGGGAGCTGTTTTTT
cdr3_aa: CASSSAGTGNTGELFF

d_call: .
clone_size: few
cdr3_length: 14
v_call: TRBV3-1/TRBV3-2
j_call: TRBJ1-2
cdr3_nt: TGTGCCAGCAGCCAAGCTCTCAGGGATAATGGCTACACCTTC
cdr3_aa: CASSQALRDNGYTF

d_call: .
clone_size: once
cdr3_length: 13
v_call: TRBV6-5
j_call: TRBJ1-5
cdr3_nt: TGTGCCAGCAGTTACTCCCAAAATCAGCCCCAGCATTTT
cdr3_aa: CASSYSQNQPQHF

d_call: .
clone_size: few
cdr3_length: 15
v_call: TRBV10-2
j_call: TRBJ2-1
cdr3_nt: TGCGCCAGCAGCTATCTAGCGAGCTCCTACAATGAGCAGTTCTTC
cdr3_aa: CASSYLASSYNEQFF